A selection of T cell receptor beta chains follows, all from one sample in a study of blood T cell repertoires in COVID-19. TCRdb keeps only in-frame clones here, not all; method: immunoSEQ multiplex PCR. The sample includes about 55,000 clones, roughly four fifths of them seen just once. Material: peripheral blood. The receptors derive from a man older than 75 with COVID-19, enrolled during active disease. The CDR3 runs from the conserved cysteine through the conserved F or W. Each record gives: clone size, J gene, D gene, V gene, CDR3 protein, CDR3 DNA. D genes are given only for firm matches. Clone size is not always given. Where it is, it says once, few, many or a class for expanded clones.

abundance: once
j_gene: TRBJ2-7
d_gene: TRBD1
v_gene: TRBV11-2
CDR3aa: CASSRYGQGSGTYEQYF
CDR3nt: TGTGCCAGCAGCCGCTACGGACAGGGCTCGGGAACCTACGAGCAGTACTTC

abundance: .
j_gene: TRBJ2-1
d_gene: .
v_gene: TRBV5-1
CDR3aa: CASSYGQGLNEQFF
CDR3nt: TGCGCCAGCAGCTACGGACAGGGACTAAATGAGCAGTTCTTC

abundance: .
j_gene: TRBJ1-5
d_gene: TRBD1
v_gene: TRBV4-1
CDR3aa: CASSPTIDRELEPQHF
CDR3nt: TGCGCCAGCAGCCCGACTATAGACAGGGAACTCGAGCCCCAGCATTTT

abundance: once
j_gene: TRBJ2-4
d_gene: .
v_gene: TRBV5-1
CDR3aa: CASSPRTFNKNIQYF
CDR3nt: TGCGCCAGCAGCCCCCGGACATTTAACAAAAACATTCAGTACTTC

abundance: .
j_gene: TRBJ1-6
d_gene: .
v_gene: TRBV27
CDR3aa: CASTFSGSTNSPLHF
CDR3nt: TGTGCCAGCACCTTTTCCGGGTCCACTAATTCACCCCTCCACTTT

abundance: .
j_gene: TRBJ1-6
d_gene: TRBD1
v_gene: TRBV9
CDR3aa: CASSAQGARNSPLHF
CDR3nt: TGTGCCAGCAGCGCACAGGGGGCCCGGAATTCACCCCTCCACTTT

abundance: once
j_gene: TRBJ1-5
d_gene: TRBD1
v_gene: TRBV6-1
CDR3aa: CASSEASPGQESPQHF
CDR3nt: TGTGCCAGCAGTGAAGCGTCACCGGGACAGGAATCGCCCCAGCATTTT

abundance: .
j_gene: TRBJ1-1
d_gene: TRBD1
v_gene: TRBV10-3
CDR3aa: CAISESRGQGWDTEAFF
CDR3nt: TGTGCCATCTCCGAGAGCAGGGGGCAAGGGTGGGACACTGAAGCTTTCTTT

abundance: .
j_gene: TRBJ1-4
d_gene: .
v_gene: TRBV5-4
CDR3aa: CASSLQGSGEKLFF
CDR3nt: TGTGCCAGCAGCCTACAGGGTTCTGGTGAAAAACTGTTTTTT

abundance: .
j_gene: TRBJ2-6
d_gene: TRBD2
v_gene: TRBV14
CDR3aa: CASSSLAGGGGANVLTF
CDR3nt: TGTGCCAGCAGTTCACTAGCGGGAGGAGGAGGGGCCAACGTCCTGACTTTC

abundance: once
j_gene: TRBJ1-3
d_gene: .
v_gene: TRBV9
CDR3aa: CASRQGRVGSVYF
CDR3nt: TGTGCCAGCAGGCAGGGCCGGGTGGGGTCCGTATATTTT

abundance: .
j_gene: TRBJ2-3
d_gene: .
v_gene: TRBV10-3
CDR3aa: CAISEGTAGDTQYF
CDR3nt: TGTGCCATCAGTGAGGGAACAGCTGGGGATACGCAGTATTTT

abundance: .
j_gene: TRBJ2-2
d_gene: TRBD1
v_gene: TRBV24-1
CDR3aa: CATSSTGGTGELFF
CDR3nt: TGTGCCACCAGCTCCACAGGGGGCACCGGGGAGCTGTTTTTT

abundance: once
j_gene: TRBJ1-1
d_gene: TRBD1
v_gene: TRBV19
CDR3aa: CASSIGGTGNTEAFF
CDR3nt: TGTGCCAGTAGTATAGGTGGGACAGGGAACACTGAAGCTTTCTTT

abundance: .
j_gene: TRBJ2-3
d_gene: TRBD2
v_gene: TRBV19
CDR3aa: CASGPRLAADTQYF
CDR3nt: TGTGCCAGTGGACCTCGACTAGCCGCAGATACGCAGTATTTT

abundance: .
j_gene: TRBJ2-1
d_gene: .
v_gene: TRBV13
CDR3aa: CASSRGGLASSYNEQFF
CDR3nt: TGTGCCAGCAGCCGAGGTGGCCTAGCGAGCTCCTACAATGAGCAGTTCTTC

abundance: few
j_gene: TRBJ2-2
d_gene: TRBD1
v_gene: TRBV6-2/TRBV6-3
CDR3aa: CASSYNRDRGLSTGELFF
CDR3nt: TGTGCCAGCAGTTACAACCGGGACAGGGGGCTGAGCACCGGGGAGCTGTTTTTT

abundance: .
j_gene: TRBJ2-5
d_gene: TRBD2
v_gene: TRBV5-1
CDR3aa: CASSLGPGTSGTQYF
CDR3nt: TGCGCCAGCAGCTTGGGGCCCGGGACTAGCGGGACCCAGTACTTC

abundance: few
j_gene: TRBJ2-2
d_gene: .
v_gene: TRBV6-2/TRBV6-3
CDR3aa: CASSLQGADTGELFF
CDR3nt: TGTGCCAGCAGTTTACAGGGTGCGGACACCGGGGAGCTGTTTTTT

abundance: .
j_gene: TRBJ2-5
d_gene: TRBD2
v_gene: TRBV7-9
CDR3aa: CASSLGTSGQETQYF
CDR3nt: TGTGCCAGCAGCTTAGGAACTAGCGGGCAAGAGACCCAGTACTTC

abundance: .
j_gene: TRBJ2-7
d_gene: .
v_gene: TRBV7-2
CDR3aa: CASSTSSGSYYEQYF
CDR3nt: TGTGCCAGCAGCACCTCTAGTGGCTCCTACTACGAGCAGTACTTC

abundance: .
j_gene: TRBJ2-5
d_gene: .
v_gene: TRBV10-2
CDR3aa: CASSEWGGLETQYF
CDR3nt: TGCGCCAGCAGTGAATGGGGGGGCCTGGAGACCCAGTACTTC

abundance: .
j_gene: TRBJ1-4
d_gene: TRBD1
v_gene: TRBV10-1
CDR3aa: CASSAGGTGSEKLFF
CDR3nt: TGCGCCAGCAGTGCCGGAGGGACAGGCTCGGAAAAACTGTTTTTT

abundance: .
j_gene: TRBJ1-2
d_gene: TRBD1
v_gene: TRBV5-1
CDR3aa: CASSLTGASDGYTF
CDR3nt: TGCGCCAGCAGCCTGACAGGGGCCTCGGATGGCTACACCTTC

abundance: .
j_gene: TRBJ1-6
d_gene: .
v_gene: TRBV7-2
CDR3aa: CASSTQAGPYNSPLHF
CDR3nt: TGTGCCAGCAGCACCCAAGCAGGTCCCTATAATTCACCCCTCCACTTT

abundance: .
j_gene: TRBJ1-3
d_gene: .
v_gene: TRBV28
CDR3aa: CASSAPLRNTIYF
CDR3nt: TGTGCCAGCAGTGCCCCGCTAAGAAACACCATATATTTT

abundance: .
j_gene: TRBJ1-2
d_gene: .
v_gene: TRBV5-1
CDR3aa: CASSWDNAYGYTF
CDR3nt: TGCGCCAGCTCATGGGACAACGCCTATGGCTACACCTTC

abundance: .
j_gene: TRBJ1-4
d_gene: .
v_gene: TRBV7-2
CDR3aa: CASSLGEGTTNEKLFF
CDR3nt: TGTGCCAGCAGCTTAGGCGAGGGTACAACTAATGAAAAACTGTTTTTT

abundance: .
j_gene: TRBJ2-5
d_gene: .
v_gene: TRBV14
CDR3aa: CASTWGLAETQYF
CDR3nt: TGTGCCAGTACTTGGGGTCTAGCGGAGACCCAGTACTTC

abundance: .
j_gene: TRBJ2-5
d_gene: .
v_gene: TRBV7-3
CDR3aa: CASSFGSQETQYF
CDR3nt: TGTGCCAGCAGCTTTGGGAGCCAAGAGACCCAGTACTTC

abundance: few
j_gene: TRBJ1-1
d_gene: TRBD1
v_gene: TRBV27
CDR3aa: CASSRQEDREAFF
CDR3nt: TGTGCCAGCAGTCGCCAAGAGGACAGGGAAGCTTTCTTT

abundance: .
j_gene: TRBJ1-3
d_gene: TRBD1
v_gene: TRBV10-3
CDR3aa: CAISESGGQLTNTIYF
CDR3nt: TGTGCCATCAGTGAGTCGGGGGGACAGCTCACCAACACCATATATTTT

abundance: .
j_gene: TRBJ1-5
d_gene: .
v_gene: TRBV15
CDR3aa: CATSRDLQGGQPQHF
CDR3nt: TGTGCCACCAGCAGAGATCTTCAGGGAGGCCAGCCCCAGCATTTT

abundance: .
j_gene: TRBJ2-3
d_gene: .
v_gene: TRBV3-1/TRBV3-2
CDR3aa: CASSQGQGSTDTQYF
CDR3nt: TGTGCCAGCAGCCAAGGGCAGGGAAGCACAGATACGCAGTATTTT

abundance: .
j_gene: TRBJ2-1
d_gene: TRBD2
v_gene: TRBV5-4
CDR3aa: CASSPRAGGGEQFF
CDR3nt: TGTGCCAGCAGCCCAAGAGCGGGAGGGGGTGAGCAGTTCTTC

abundance: once
j_gene: TRBJ1-6
d_gene: .
v_gene: TRBV11-2
CDR3aa: CASSFKTGRGSPLHF
CDR3nt: TGTGCCAGCAGCTTCAAGACAGGTAGGGGATCACCCCTCCACTTT

abundance: .
j_gene: TRBJ1-2
d_gene: .
v_gene: TRBV19
CDR3aa: CASWVGDYGYTF
CDR3nt: TGTGCCAGTTGGGTGGGCGACTATGGCTACACCTTC

abundance: .
j_gene: TRBJ1-2
d_gene: .
v_gene: TRBV10-2
CDR3aa: CASFAEAPQSVYGYTF
CDR3nt: TGCGCCAGCTTTGCCGAGGCCCCTCAGTCCGTCTATGGCTACACCTTC

abundance: few
j_gene: TRBJ1-5
d_gene: .
v_gene: TRBV5-4
CDR3aa: CASSLDSQPQHF
CDR3nt: TGTGCCAGCAGCTTGGATAGTCAGCCCCAGCATTTT

abundance: .
j_gene: TRBJ1-2
d_gene: .
v_gene: TRBV19
CDR3aa: CASSIDRAIYGYTF
CDR3nt: TGTGCCAGTAGTATCGATCGAGCCATCTATGGCTACACCTTC

abundance: .
j_gene: TRBJ2-3
d_gene: TRBD2
v_gene: TRBV6-5
CDR3aa: CASSRGGTTDTQYF
CDR3nt: TGTGCCAGCAGTCGGGGGGGGACCACAGATACGCAGTATTTT

abundance: once
j_gene: TRBJ1-4
d_gene: TRBD1
v_gene: TRBV3-1/TRBV3-2
CDR3aa: CASSSTGTDTEKLFF
CDR3nt: TGTGCCAGCAGCTCCACCGGGACAGATACCGAAAAACTGTTTTTT

abundance: .
j_gene: TRBJ1-1
d_gene: TRBD1
v_gene: TRBV7-8
CDR3aa: CASSLGDRGEAFF
CDR3nt: TGTGCCAGCAGCTTAGGCGACAGGGGTGAGGCTTTCTTT

abundance: .
j_gene: TRBJ1-3
d_gene: .
v_gene: TRBV9
CDR3aa: CASSVGGRDGNTIYF
CDR3nt: TGTGCCAGCAGCGTAGGGGGGCGAGATGGAAACACCATATATTTT

abundance: .
j_gene: TRBJ1-2
d_gene: TRBD1
v_gene: TRBV6-1
CDR3aa: CASSVTPGTGDKNYGYTF
CDR3nt: TGTGCCAGCAGTGTTACCCCCGGGACAGGGGATAAGAACTATGGCTACACCTTC